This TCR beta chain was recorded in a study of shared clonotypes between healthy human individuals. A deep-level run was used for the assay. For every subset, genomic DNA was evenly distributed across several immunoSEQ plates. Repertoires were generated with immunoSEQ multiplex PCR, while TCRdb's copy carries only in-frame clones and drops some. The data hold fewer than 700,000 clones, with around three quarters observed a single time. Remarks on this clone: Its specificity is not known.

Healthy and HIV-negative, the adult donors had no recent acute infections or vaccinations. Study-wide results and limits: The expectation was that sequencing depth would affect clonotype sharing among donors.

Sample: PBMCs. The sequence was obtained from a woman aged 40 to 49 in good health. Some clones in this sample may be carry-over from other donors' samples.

The CDR3 DNA reads as TGTGCCATCAGTGCGCCTAGCGGGAGTGTGGATGAGCAGTTCTTC. It specifies CAISAPSGSVDEQFF. This chain joins TRBV10-3 and TRBJ2-1; 10 bases are shared with TRBD2. The germline CDR1 and CDR2 sequences are ENHRY and SYGVKD. The CDR3 consists of 15 residues. Trimming at V came to 4 bases and at J to 8 bases, leaving 8 bases not matched to a gene.